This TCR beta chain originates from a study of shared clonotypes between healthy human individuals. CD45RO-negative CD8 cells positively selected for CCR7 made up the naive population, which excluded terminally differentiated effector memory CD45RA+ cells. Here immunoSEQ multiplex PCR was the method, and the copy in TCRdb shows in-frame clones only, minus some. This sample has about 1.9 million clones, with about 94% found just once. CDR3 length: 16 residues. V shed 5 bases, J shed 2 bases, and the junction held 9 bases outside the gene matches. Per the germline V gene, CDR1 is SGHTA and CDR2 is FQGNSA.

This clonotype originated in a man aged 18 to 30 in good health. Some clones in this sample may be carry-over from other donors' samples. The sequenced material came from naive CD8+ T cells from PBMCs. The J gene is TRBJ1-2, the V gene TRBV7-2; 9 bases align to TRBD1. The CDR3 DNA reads TGTGCCAGCAGCCCGACAGGGGGGCGGGGGAACTATGGCTACACCTTC. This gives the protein CASSPTGGRGNYGYTF.